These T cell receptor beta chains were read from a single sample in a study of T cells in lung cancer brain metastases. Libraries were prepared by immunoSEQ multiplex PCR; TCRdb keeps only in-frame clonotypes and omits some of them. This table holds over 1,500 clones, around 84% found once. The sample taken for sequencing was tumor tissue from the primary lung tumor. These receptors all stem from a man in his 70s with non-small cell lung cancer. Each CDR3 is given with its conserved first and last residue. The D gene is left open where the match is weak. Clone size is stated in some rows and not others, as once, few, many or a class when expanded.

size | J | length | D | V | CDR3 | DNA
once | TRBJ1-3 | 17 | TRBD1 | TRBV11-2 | CASSSNRTDRAGNTIYF | TGTGCCAGCAGCTCCAATCGCACCGACAGGGCGGGAAACACCATATATTTT
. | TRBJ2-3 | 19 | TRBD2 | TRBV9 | CASSNDRTSGKRSTDTQYF | TGTGCCAGCAGCAATGACCGGACTAGCGGGAAGCGGAGCACAGATACGCAGTATTTT
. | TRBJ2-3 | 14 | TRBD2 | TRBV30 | CASHSGASTDTQYF | TGTGCCTCCCATAGCGGGGCTAGCACAGATACGCAGTATTTT
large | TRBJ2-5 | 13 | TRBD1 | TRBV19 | CASRDRGQETQYF | TGTGCCAGTAGGGACAGGGGCCAAGAGACCCAGTACTTC
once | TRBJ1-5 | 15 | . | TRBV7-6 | CASSLLPDGNQPQHF | TGTGCCAGCAGCTTACTCCCGGACGGCAATCAGCCCCAGCATTTT
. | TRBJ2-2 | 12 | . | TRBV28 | CASSYPTGELFF | TGTGCCAGCAGCTACCCCACCGGGGAGCTGTTTTTT
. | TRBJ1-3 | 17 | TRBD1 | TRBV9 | CASSVGQGPSSGNTIYF | TGTGCCAGCAGCGTAGGACAGGGGCCAAGCTCTGGAAACACCATATATTTT
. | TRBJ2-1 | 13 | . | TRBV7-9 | CASSKDVDNEQFF | TGTGCCAGCAGCAAGGACGTAGACAATGAGCAGTTCTTC
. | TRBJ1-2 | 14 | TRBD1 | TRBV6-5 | CASRRTGAKDGYTF | TGTGCCAGCAGGAGGACAGGGGCGAAGGATGGCTATACCTTC
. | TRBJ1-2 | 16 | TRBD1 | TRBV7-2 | CASSLIRTGSMGGYTF | TGTGCCAGCAGCTTAATACGGACAGGATCTATGGGTGGCTACACCTTC
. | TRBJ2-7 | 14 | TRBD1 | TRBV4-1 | CASSRDRGPYEQYF | TGCGCCAGCAGCCGTGACAGGGGGCCGTACGAGCAGTACTTC
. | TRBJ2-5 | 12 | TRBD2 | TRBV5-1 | CASSLAGEAQYF | TGCGCCAGCAGCTTAGCGGGAGAGGCCCAGTACTTC
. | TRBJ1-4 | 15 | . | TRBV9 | CASSVASSGGEKLFF | TGTGCCAGCAGCGTAGCCAGCTCCGGAGGTGAAAAACTGTTTTTT
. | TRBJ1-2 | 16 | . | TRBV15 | CATSTLWCGKTYGYTF | TGTGCCACCAGCACCCTTTGGTGTGGAAAGACCTATGGCTACACCTTC
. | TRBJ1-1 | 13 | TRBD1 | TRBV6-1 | CASSDRDRRGAFF | TGTGCCAGCAGTGACCGGGACAGAAGGGGAGCTTTCTTT
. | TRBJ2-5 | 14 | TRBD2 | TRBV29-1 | CSVVVASGSETQYF | TGCAGCGTTGTTGTCGCTAGCGGGAGTGAGACCCAGTACTTC
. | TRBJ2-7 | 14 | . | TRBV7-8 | CASSLTDNTYEQYF | TGTGCCAGCAGCTTGACGGACAACACCTACGAGCAGTACTTC
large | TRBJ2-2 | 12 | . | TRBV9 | CASSAVSGELFF | TGTGCCAGCAGCGCAGTCAGCGGGGAGCTGTTTTTT
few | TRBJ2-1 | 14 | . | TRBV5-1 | CASRPTPASDEQFF | TGCGCCAGCAGGCCCACCCCGGCCTCGGATGAGCAGTTCTTC
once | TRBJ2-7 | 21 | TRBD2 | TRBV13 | CASSPTSGTPHSLYEVFEQYF | TGTGCCAGCAGCCCGACTAGCGGAACTCCCCATTCCCTCTACGAAGTATTCGAGCAGTACTTC
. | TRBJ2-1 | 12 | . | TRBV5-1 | CASSLPDNEQFF | TGCGCCAGCAGCCTACCAGACAATGAGCAGTTCTTC
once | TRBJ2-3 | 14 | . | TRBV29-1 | CSSARAGSRDTQYF | TGCAGCTCTGCACGGGCGGGGTCAAGGGATACGCAGTATTTT
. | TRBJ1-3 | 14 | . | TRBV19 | CASSIGGSGNTIYF | TGTGCCAGTAGTATAGGAGGATCTGGAAACACCATATATTTT